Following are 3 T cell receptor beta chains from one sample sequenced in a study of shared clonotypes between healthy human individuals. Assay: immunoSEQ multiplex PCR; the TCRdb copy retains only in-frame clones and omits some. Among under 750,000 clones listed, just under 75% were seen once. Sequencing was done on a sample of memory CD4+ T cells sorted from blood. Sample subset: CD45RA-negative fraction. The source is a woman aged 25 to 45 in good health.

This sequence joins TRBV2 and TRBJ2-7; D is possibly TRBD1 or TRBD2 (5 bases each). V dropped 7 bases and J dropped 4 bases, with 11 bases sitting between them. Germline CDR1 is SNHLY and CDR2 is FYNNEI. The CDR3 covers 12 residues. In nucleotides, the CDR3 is TGTGCCAGCATCCGGGGCGAGTACGAGCAGTACTTC. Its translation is CASIRGEYEQYF.

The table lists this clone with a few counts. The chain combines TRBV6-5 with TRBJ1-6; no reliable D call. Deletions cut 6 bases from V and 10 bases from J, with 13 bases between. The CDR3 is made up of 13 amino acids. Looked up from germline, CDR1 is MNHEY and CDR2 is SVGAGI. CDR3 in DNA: TGTGCCAGCAGCCCTACCTTGGGGTCACCCCTCCACTTT. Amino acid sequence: CASSPTLGSPLHF.

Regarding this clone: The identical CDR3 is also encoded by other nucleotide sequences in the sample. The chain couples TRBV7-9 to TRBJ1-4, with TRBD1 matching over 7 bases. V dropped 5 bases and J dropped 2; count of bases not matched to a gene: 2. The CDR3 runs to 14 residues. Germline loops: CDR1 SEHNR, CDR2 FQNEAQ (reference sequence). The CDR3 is CASSPQGTNEKLFF. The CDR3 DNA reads TGTGCCAGCAGCCCACAGGGGACTAATGAAAAACTGTTTTTT.